The entry below describes one T cell receptor beta chain. Its matching antigen is unknown. Data came from immunoSEQ multiplex PCR; TCRdb stores just in-frame clones and leaves some out. The sample yields over 300,000 clones, around 82% seen once. Treatment specified: approximately 18 received Ad26.COV2.S at low or high dose, single or two shots; roughly five received placebo; per-sample allocation not given. Vaccine and placebo recipients were sampled on day 63 after the first injection. The source of the sample is a study of Ad26.COV2.S vaccination and SARS-CoV-2 variants. As for the study in general: Dosing was one shot or two shots 56 days apart.

Findings and limits, study-wide: Those who received the vaccine showed greater spike-specific TCR breadth than those given placebo. Placebo and vaccine recipients had non-spike TCR breadth that was similar. Reportedly, after vaccination the spike-specific CD8+ and CD4+ T cell responses displayed substantial breadth.

V was clipped by 2 bases and J by 1 base; unmatched bases: 4. The CDR3 totals 16 residues. Germline CDR1 and CDR2: LGHDT and YNNKEL (reference sequence). V and J are TRBV3-1 (or the pseudogene TRBV3-2) and TRBJ2-5; 10 bases align to TRBD2. The sample consisted of peripheral blood, taken in a trial of Ad26.COV2.S vaccine versus placebo. The receptor comes from a person aged 18-60 years who received the Ad26.COV2.S COVID-19 vaccine or a placebo. The CDR3 reads CASSQLLAGAQETQYF. The CDR3 nucleotides read TGTGCCAGCAGCCAACTCCTAGCGGGGGCCCAAGAGACCCAGTACTTC.